This is a list of T cell receptor beta chains from one sample in a study of T cells in Graves' hyperthyroidism and ophthalmopathy. TCRdb ran MiXCR on the multiplex PCR reads and lists one entry per CDR3 protein. Of fewer than 850,000 distinct CDR3 sequences listed, roughly 17% are singletons. The sequenced sample was blood. These receptors originate from a man in his fifties or sixties with Graves' hyperthyroidism. CDR3s include the opening cysteine and the closing phenylalanine or tryptophan. D genes are given only for firm matches. A clone size is listed for some rows: how often the clone was seen (once, few, many), or a class if it is expanded.

abundance	len	v_gene	j_gene	d_gene	CDR3nt	CDR3aa
few	15	TRBV5-5	TRBJ1-1	.	TGTGCCAGCAGATACTTAGTCGCTGAGAACACTGAAGCTTTCTTT	CASRYLVAENTEAFF
.	16	TRBV5-4	TRBJ2-1	.	TGTGCCAGCAGCTTGGACTGGAAAAAGACTTACAATGAGCAGTTCTTC	CASSLDWKKTYNEQFF
.	13	TRBV7-9	TRBJ1-1	.	TGTGCCAGCAGCTTAATATTCCATCGGCAAGCTTTCTTT	CASSLIFHRQAFF
.	11	TRBV5-1	TRBJ2-7	TRBD1	TGCGCCAGCAGGGGACAGTACGAGCAGTACTTC	CASRGQYEQYF
many	16	TRBV5-1	TRBJ2-7	TRBD2	TGCGCCAGCAGCTTGGTCCCTAGCGGGACCCTTTACGAGCAGTACTTC	CASSLVPSGTLYEQYF
.	16	TRBV7-2	TRBJ2-2	TRBD2	TGTGCCAGCAGCTTATCAGCGGGAGGGTACACCGGGGAGCTGTTTTTT	CASSLSAGGYTGELFF
.	16	TRBV5-6	TRBJ2-2	.	TGTGCCAGCAGCACCTTGGGTCGCAGGAACACCGGGGAGCTGTTTTTT	CASSTLGRRNTGELFF
many	19	TRBV10-3	TRBJ2-1	.	TGTGCCATCAGTGAGTCCCCCCCTAGCGATATACAGGGACGGAATGAGCAGTTCTTC	CAISESPPSDIQGRNEQFF
many	16	TRBV12-3/TRBV12-4	TRBJ1-3	.	TGTGCCAGCAGTTTAGCGGGGCACACATCTGGAAACACCATATATTTT	CASSLAGHTSGNTIYF
many	14	TRBV28	TRBJ1-5	.	TGTGCCAGCAGTTCTCAGAATAGCAATCAGCCCCAGCATTTT	CASSSQNSNQPQHF
.	16	TRBV19	TRBJ1-2	.	TGTGCCAGTCACCTAGACTCGGCCGGGACGGTCTATGGCTACACCTTC	CASHLDSAGTVYGYTF
few	14	TRBV7-9	TRBJ2-4	TRBD1	TGTGCCAGCAGCTGGGGGACAGCAGTCGGCATTCAGTACTTC	CASSWGTAVGIQYF
.	16	TRBV20-1	TRBJ2-7	TRBD2	TGCAGTGCTAGAGAGATAGCGGGGCAGCTTGGAGTCGAGCAGTACTTC	CSAREIAGQLGVEQYF
.	13	TRBV20-1	TRBJ2-2	TRBD2	TGCAGTGCTGGGGACTATCGAGGCGGGGAGCTGTTTTTT	CSAGDYRGGELFF
.	11	TRBV24-1	TRBJ1-3	.	TGTGCCACCAGTGAACGAAACACCATATATTTT	CATSERNTIYF
many	15	TRBV20-1	TRBJ2-1	TRBD2	TGCAGTGCTAGCCCTAGCGGGAGGGGATACAATGAGCAGTTCTTC	CSASPSGRGYNEQFF
many	14	TRBV6-6	TRBJ1-5	.	TGTGCCAGCAGTTACTCCTCAGGCTATCAGCCCCAGCATTTT	CASSYSSGYQPQHF
many	14	TRBV7-3	TRBJ2-3	TRBD2	TGTGCCAGCAGCACCATAGCGGGAGGGGATACGCAGTATTTT	CASSTIAGGDTQYF
.	16	TRBV24-1	TRBJ2-1	TRBD2	TGTGCCACCAGTGAAACCCAGACTAGCGGGAGTCTTGAGCAGTTCTTC	CATSETQTSGSLEQFF
many	16	TRBV2	TRBJ2-7	TRBD1	TGTGCCAGCAGTGAGGAGACAGGGGACGTCTCCTACGAGCAGTACTTC	CASSEETGDVSYEQYF
few	13	TRBV6-2/TRBV6-3	TRBJ1-2	TRBD1	TGTGCCAGCAGTTACCCGGACAGGGCAGGCTACACCTTC	CASSYPDRAGYTF
many	16	TRBV20-1	TRBJ2-5	TRBD2	TGCAGTGCTAGAGCTCAACCGGGACTAGCGATGGAGACCCAGTACTTC	CSARAQPGLAMETQYF
many	17	TRBV30	TRBJ2-7	TRBD2	TGTGCCTGGAGTACTTCCGGGACTAGCGGGAGAGTAAACGAGCAGTACTTC	CAWSTSGTSGRVNEQYF
.	16	TRBV19	TRBJ2-7	.	TGTGCCAGTAGTATAGATTGGAGGACGGGGACCTACGAGCAGTACTTC	CASSIDWRTGTYEQYF
.	12	TRBV6-1	TRBJ2-2	.	TGTGCCAGCAACACGGGCACCGGGGAGCTGTTTTTT	CASNTGTGELFF
many	14	TRBV30	TRBJ2-1	TRBD1	TGTGCCTGGAGTGTAGGGCCAGGGGGCCATGAGCAGTTCTTC	CAWSVGPGGHEQFF
.	14	TRBV4-1	TRBJ1-5	.	TGCGCCAGCAGCCAAGAAATAATTAATCAGCCCCAGCATTTT	CASSQEIINQPQHF
.	13	TRBV6-4	TRBJ1-1	.	TGTGCCAGCAGTGAGTTTCTGAACACTGAAGCTTTCTTT	CASSEFLNTEAFF
many	13	TRBV11-3	TRBJ2-5	.	TGTGCCAGCAGCGCAGGGAGTAAAGAGACCCAGTACTTC	CASSAGSKETQYF
many	14	TRBV19	TRBJ1-2	TRBD1	TGTGCCAGTAGTCACCGGGACAGGGCCTATGGCTACACCTTC	CASSHRDRAYGYTF
many	15	TRBV28	TRBJ2-2	.	TGTGCCAGCAGCAGCACCGGGACTCACACCGGGGAGCTGTTTTTT	CASSSTGTHTGELFF
many	15	TRBV12-5	TRBJ2-1	.	TGTGCTAGTGGTCTCTTTGGGGGGCTAGACAATGAGCAGTTCTTC	CASGLFGGLDNEQFF
many	15	TRBV2	TRBJ2-1	TRBD2	TGTGCCAGCAGTGATAGCGGGAGACGCAGCAATGAGCAGTTCTTC	CASSDSGRRSNEQFF
.	14	TRBV29-1	TRBJ2-2	.	TGCAGCGTTGGGCTAAACTCGAGACCCGGGGAGCTGTTTTTT	CSVGLNSRPGELFF
.	17	TRBV6-1	TRBJ2-2	.	TGTGCCAGCAGCCGAAACTGGCCAGCGGCGAACACCCGGGAGCTGTTTTTT	CASSRNWPAANTRELFF
few	17	TRBV4-1	TRBJ2-1	.	TGCGCCAGCAGCCAAGATAGAGGGACGCTCTCCTACAATGAGCAGTTCTTC	CASSQDRGTLSYNEQFF
.	16	TRBV19	TRBJ2-7	TRBD1	TGTGCCAGTAGTACAACCGGGACAGGGGTAGACTACGAGCAGTACTTC	CASSTTGTGVDYEQYF
many	16	TRBV12-3/TRBV12-4	TRBJ2-1	TRBD2	TGTGCCAGCAGACTCCCCGGGCTAGCGGGTTACAATGAGCAGTTCTTC	CASRLPGLAGYNEQFF
many	16	TRBV20-1	TRBJ2-1	TRBD2	TGCAGTGCTAGGGCCAATAGCGGGAGGTCCTACAATGAGCAGTTCTTC	CSARANSGRSYNEQFF
once	14	TRBV5-1	TRBJ2-5	.	TGCGCCAGCAGCTTCTACACGCGGGGAGAGACCCAGTACTTC	CASSFYTRGETQYF
few	16	TRBV27	TRBJ2-7	TRBD1	TGTGCCAGCAGTTTATCGAGGGGGACAGTTTTTTACGAGCAGTACTTC	CASSLSRGTVFYEQYF
many	16	TRBV14	TRBJ2-7	.	TGTGCCAGCAGCCAAGATTGGCGGGGTCCCTCCTACGAGCAGTACTTC	CASSQDWRGPSYEQYF
.	13	TRBV29-1	TRBJ2-1	TRBD2	TGCAGCGCAATACCTGGAGCGGGAGGGGGGCAGTTCTTC	CSAIPGAGGGQFF
many	17	TRBV20-1	TRBJ2-2	.	TGCAGTGCTAGAGATGCCAGGACTTACCTGAACACCGGGGAGCTGTTTTTT	CSARDARTYLNTGELFF
many	15	TRBV28	TRBJ1-4	.	TGTGCCAGCAGTTTATGGGGGGCCGCGGATGAAAAACTGTTTTTT	CASSLWGAADEKLFF
.	13	TRBV6-2/TRBV6-3	TRBJ1-1	.	TGTGCCAGCAGGATGGACAGTCACACTGAAGCTTTCTTT	CASRMDSHTEAFF
many	13	TRBV30	TRBJ2-5	.	TGTGCCTGGAGCGCCCAGGGGGGCGAGACCCAGTACTTC	CAWSAQGGETQYF
many	16	TRBV4-1	TRBJ2-2	TRBD2	TGCGCCAGCAGCCGACTAGCGGGAGGGCCGGTCGGGGAGCTGTTTTTT	CASSRLAGGPVGELFF
many	17	TRBV6-1	TRBJ2-1	TRBD2	TGTGCCAGCAGTGACGGACTAGCGGGTCTCTCCTACAATGAGCAGTTCTTC	CASSDGLAGLSYNEQFF
.	14	TRBV14	TRBJ2-7	TRBD1	TGTGCCAGCAGCCAGCCGGGACAGACCTACGAGCAGTACTTC	CASSQPGQTYEQYF
many	14	TRBV28	TRBJ1-4	.	TGTGCCAGCAGGGGCCGTGACAGGAAAGAAAAACTGTTTTTT	CASRGRDRKEKLFF
many	17	TRBV28	TRBJ2-7	TRBD1	TGTGCCAGCAGTCCCGGGACAGGGGTCGAGGTCTCCTACGAGCAGTACTTC	CASSPGTGVEVSYEQYF
many	16	TRBV5-1	TRBJ1-1	.	TGCGCCAGCAGCTTGGCCACACGTACGGGAGAGGCTGAAGCTTTCTTT	CASSLATRTGEAEAFF
few	14	TRBV19	TRBJ2-7	.	TGTGCCAGTAGTATTCAGGGGGGGAACTACGAGCAGTACTTC	CASSIQGGNYEQYF
.	14	TRBV13	TRBJ2-1	TRBD2	TGTGCCAGCACCCAGGGTCTAGCGGGCAATGAGCAGTTCTTC	CASTQGLAGNEQFF